This T cell receptor beta chain is from a study of shared clonotypes between healthy human individuals. Study conclusions and caveats: Read depth was anticipated to influence clonotype sharing among donors.

Here immunoSEQ multiplex PCR was the method, and the copy in TCRdb shows in-frame clones only, minus some. The sample carries about 1.5 million clones, roughly 96% recorded once. Comment on this clone: The antigen is not known.

This TCR came from a man aged 25 to 40 in good health. Sequencing was done on a sample of naive CD4+ T cells sorted from blood. Subset indicated: CD45RA+ positively selected.

CDR3 loop: CALTSPGLAAGEQFF. CDR3 coding DNA: TGTGCCCTCACGTCCCCGGGACTAGCGGCCGGTGAGCAGTTCTTC. V gene TRBV5-4 combines with J gene TRBJ2-1, with 11 bases aligning to TRBD2. In germline, CDR1 is SGHNT, CDR2 YYREEE (reference sequence). This CDR3 contains 15 residues. V lost 10 bases, J lost 9 bases, and 15 bases stayed unmatched.